These T cell receptor beta chains were read from a single sample in a study of cytomegalovirus exposure and HLA in healthy donors. The assay was immunoSEQ multiplex PCR, and TCRdb's table has in-frame clones only and misses some. Of some 48,000 clones detected, roughly 85% appear once; the ten largest clones hold under 7%. The sequenced sample was PBMCs. The receptors were sampled from a woman aged 25 to 39 in good health and CMV-seronegative. Each CDR3 is given without its conserved first and last residue. Fields, in order: CDR3 length, J gene, V gene, CDR3 protein.

14 | TRBJ1-1 | TRBV7-2 | ASSLRTGRGNTEAF
13 | TRBJ2-1 | TRBV5-1 | ASSLGLAGNNEQF
13 | TRBJ2-3 | TRBV7-9 | ASSSGTGTTDTQY
16 | TRBJ2-1 | TRBV7-6 | ASSLATFGGGSYNEQF
13 | TRBJ2-2 | TRBV6-6 | ASLDRERSPGELF
12 | TRBJ2-7 | TRBV27 | ASSLRLSSYEQY
11 | TRBJ1-1 | TRBV2 | ASSELMNTEAF
11 | TRBJ2-1 | TRBV27 | ASSYGRYNEQF
13 | TRBJ2-1 | TRBV15 | ATSKDTGPYNEQF
13 | TRBJ2-7 | TRBV5-1 | ASSLKQGEMAEQY
15 | TRBJ2-7 | TRBV5-4 | ASSPGWTGAITYEQY
13 | TRBJ2-2 | TRBV27 | ASRITRLSTGELF
12 | TRBJ2-3 | TRBV5-1 | ASSLGGGTDTQY
12 | TRBJ2-7 | TRBV28 | ASSLRDRGDEQY
13 | TRBJ2-3 | TRBV11-2 | ASTARAASTDTQY
11 | TRBJ1-2 | TRBV7-9 | ASSLRANYGYT
14 | TRBJ2-1 | TRBV5-4 | ASSGRDSITYNEQF
14 | TRBJ2-1 | TRBV5-1 | ASSLVASGLYNEQF
12 | TRBJ2-7 | TRBV6-1 | ASSYRGLSYEQY
12 | TRBJ1-1 | TRBV10-2 | ASTRARGNTEAF
13 | TRBJ2-1 | TRBV27 | ASADSGASYNEQF
13 | TRBJ1-1 | TRBV11-2 | ASSLVFGGGTEAF
11 | TRBJ2-5 | TRBV29-1 | SVETGGFETQY
16 | TRBJ2-7 | TRBV2 | ASSEFLPSEAIDHEQY
13 | TRBJ2-1 | TRBV7-9 | ASSLGRTDLNEQF
13 | TRBJ2-7 | TRBV9 | ASSVSGVSSYEQY
12 | TRBJ1-2 | TRBV27 | ASTPSYRVNGYT
10 | TRBJ2-7 | TRBV5-4 | ASSRGAYEQY
13 | TRBJ2-7 | TRBV4-1 | ASSQPGLADYEQY
11 | TRBJ1-2 | TRBV7-2 | ASSQDRAYGYT
12 | TRBJ1-1 | TRBV5-1 | ASSLSPQNPEAF
9 | TRBJ2-1 | TRBV20-1 | SATAYNEQF
13 | TRBJ2-1 | TRBV27 | ASSLGMGSYNEQF
12 | TRBJ1-2 | TRBV2 | ASSATAPNYGYT
12 | TRBJ1-2 | TRBV10-3 | AIRATGELHGYT
13 | TRBJ2-7 | TRBV18 | ASSRGGQGYGEQY
11 | TRBJ2-7 | TRBV2 | ASSGQVAYEQY
14 | TRBJ1-1 | TRBV5-6 | ASSYNPGQETHKAF
15 | TRBJ2-1 | TRBV28 | ASSSSGRDPSYNEQF
14 | TRBJ1-1 | TRBV27 | ASSLQGFVGNTEAF
13 | TRBJ1-1 | TRBV29-1 | SVEGRSRSRTEAF
13 | TRBJ2-7 | TRBV7-9 | ASSVRDRGPHEQY
14 | TRBJ2-6 | TRBV29-1 | SVAGTQGSGANVLT
10 | TRBJ2-1 | TRBV6-1 | ASSQYYNEQF
13 | TRBJ2-3 | TRBV7-2 | ASSLSGPSTDTQY
13 | TRBJ1-1 | TRBV7-3 | ASSLGTGLNTEAF
12 | TRBJ1-1 | TRBV28 | ASGLPDRNTEAF
10 | TRBJ2-1 | TRBV5-6 | ASSYTGNEQF
12 | TRBJ2-1 | TRBV28 | ASSFRSSYNEQF
14 | TRBJ1-3 | TRBV10-3 | AISDPGQGTGNTIY
12 | TRBJ2-4 | TRBV11-2 | ASSYRDRENIQY
12 | TRBJ2-1 | TRBV29-1 | SALMAGSDYEQF
11 | TRBJ1-1 | TRBV9 | ASSVAGKAEAF